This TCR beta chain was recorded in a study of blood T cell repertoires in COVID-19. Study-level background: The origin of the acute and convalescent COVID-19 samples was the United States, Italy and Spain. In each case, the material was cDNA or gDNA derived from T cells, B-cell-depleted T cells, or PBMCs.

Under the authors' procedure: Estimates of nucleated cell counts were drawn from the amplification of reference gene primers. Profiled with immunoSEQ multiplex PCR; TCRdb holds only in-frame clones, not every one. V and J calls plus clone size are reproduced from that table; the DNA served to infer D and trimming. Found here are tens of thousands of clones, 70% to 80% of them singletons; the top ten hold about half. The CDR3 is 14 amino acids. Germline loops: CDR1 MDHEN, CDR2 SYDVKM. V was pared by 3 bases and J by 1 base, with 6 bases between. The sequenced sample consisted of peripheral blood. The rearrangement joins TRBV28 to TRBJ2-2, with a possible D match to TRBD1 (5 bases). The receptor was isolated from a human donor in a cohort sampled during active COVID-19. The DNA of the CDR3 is TGTGCCAGCAGTTTGGGGCGGAACACCGGGGAGCTGTTTTTT. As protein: CASSLGRNTGELFF.